The T cell receptor (beta chain) under discussion was sequenced for a study of blood T cell repertoires in COVID-19. Overall study: Sites across the United States, Italy and Spain contributed samples from acute and convalescent COVID-19.

Profiling relied on immunoSEQ multiplex PCR, and the TCRdb table lists in-frame clones only, not all of them. The top ten clones hold around 1.3% of a sample with approximately 200,000 clones, 90% of them seen once. Germline V lookup: CDR1 SGHTA, CDR2 FQGNSA. This CDR3 is 14 amino acids long. V was clipped by 0 bases and J by 5 bases, with 8 bases between them. Two consecutive negative NP/OP PCR tests, clearance, or resolved symptoms defined Cohort 3 recovery. The source is a man aged 25 to 45 who had recovered from COVID-19. Material: PBMCs or T cells enriched from blood (not recorded which). V is TRBV7-2 and J is TRBJ1-5; no reliable D call. CDR3 residues: CASSLALTYQPQHF. CDR3 sequence (DNA): TGTGCCAGCAGCTTAGCCCTCACTTATCAGCCCCAGCATTTT.